This T cell receptor beta chain was observed in a study of identical twins. This clonotype was seen many times. TCRdb reprocessed the 5' RACE reads via MiXCR and lists one record per CDR3 protein. The table lists fewer than 250,000 distinct CDR3 sequences, about 7.5% of them singletons. CDR3 size: 15 residues. V lost 1 base, J lost 6 bases, and 5 bases stayed unmatched. The germline V gene has CDR1 SGHTA and CDR2 FQGTGA. These data were also reused for a study on yellow fever vaccine responses in identical twins.

This clonotype originated in a woman between 18 and 30 years old in good health. Sequences were obtained from CD8+ T cells sorted from blood. This chain joins TRBV7-3 and TRBJ2-3; 9 nucleotides agree with TRBD2. The CDR3 loop reads CASSLSLAGKDTQYF. The CDR3 nucleotides are TGTGCCAGCAGCTTAAGCCTAGCGGGGAAGGATACGCAGTATTTT.